The clone carrying this TCR beta chain was seen more than once but under ten times. The data were obtained in a study of T-cell memory formation after mild COVID-19. There are 17 residues in the CDR3. The V end lost 0 bases, the J end lost 7 bases, and 20 bases lay between the germline ends. Per the germline V gene, CDR1 is SGDLS and CDR2 is YYNGEE. TCRdb re-analysed the 5' RACE reads in MiXCR, keeping a single row per CDR3 protein. The table records under 300,000 distinct CDR3 sequences, 8% to 10% of them present only once. The V and J genes are TRBV9 and TRBJ2-1; D may match TRBD1 or TRBD2 (6 bases each). Sample: PBMCs or a T cell subset sorted from them (not recorded which). The TCR was taken from a young man who had mild COVID-19 (a few samples of this study predate the infection). Cell type and time point are not known. This CDR3 reads CASSVAPGAPPWNEQFF. The CDR3 DNA sequence: TGTGCCAGCAGCGTAGCGCCGGGGGCGCCCCCATGGAATGAGCAGTTCTTC.